What follows are 2 T cell receptor beta chains derived from one specimen sequenced in a study of vaccination effects on CD4 cells after COVID-19. Profiling relied on immunoSEQ multiplex PCR, and the TCRdb table lists in-frame clones only, not all of them. The sample lists some 29,000 clones, under 85% occurring once. Ahead of sequencing, the ViraFEST assay grew antigen-specific CD4+ T cells using viral peptide pools. Culture proceeded for approximately 10 days, and CD4+ T cells were then isolated. Each participant received a vaccine that was either BNT162b2 or mRNA-1273, given as two doses. The antigens of these receptors remain unknown. Sequences were derived from CD4+ T cells from PBMCs cultured with HCoV-OC43 spike peptides, sampled after COVID-19 vaccination. Subset indicated: HCoV-OC43 spike overlapping peptide pool stimulation. The receptors here all came from a human donor who received a COVID-19 vaccine.

This chain joins TRBV30 and TRBJ2-1; D remains ambiguous. V lost 3 bases and J lost 2, with 8 bases in between. The CDR3 is made up of 13 amino acids. Germline V CDR1 and CDR2: GTSNPN, SVGIG (reference sequence). CDR3 nucleotides: TGTGCCTGGAGAAGGGTTGCCTACAATGAGCAGTTCTTC. This codes for CAWRRVAYNEQFF.

This sequence joins TRBV5-1 and TRBJ2-1; 14 positions match TRBD2. V shed 0 bases and J 8 bases; nucleotides not matched to a gene: 1. The CDR3 has 15 amino acids. The germline V gene has CDR1 SGHRS and CDR2 YFSETQ. This chain's CDR3 is CASSLGGLAGDEQFF. The CDR3 DNA reads as TGCGCCAGCAGCTTGGGGGGACTAGCGGGAGATGAGCAGTTCTTC.